Given below is one T cell receptor (beta chain) in context. Its antigen is undetermined. Sequencing was performed with immunoSEQ multiplex PCR; in TCRdb, only in-frame clones are kept and a portion is missing. The table lists under 2.5 million clones, 92% of them singletons, with 0.37% in the top ten. These data belong to a study of shared clonotypes between healthy human individuals. Study observations and caveats: Measured sharing among donors was expected to vary with sequencing depth. Sequencing of the sorted subsets was shown by rarefaction to be incomplete despite large depth.

V lost 1 base and J 10 bases, leaving 14 bases between the germline ends. CDR1 and CDR2 from the germline V gene are SGHVS and FNYEAQ. This CDR3 is built from 14 residues. The chain is built from TRBV7-6 and TRBJ1-5, with a possible D match to TRBD1 (5 bases). The source material was naive CD4+ T cells from PBMCs. The subset here: CD45RA+ positively selected. This receptor was obtained from a man between 18 and 35 years old in good health. Some clones in this sample may be carry-over from other donors' samples. The DNA for the CDR3 is TGTGCCAGCAGCTTAGAGGATGGGGGGTTTCCCCAGCATTTT. Encoded protein: CASSLEDGGFPQHF.